Listed here are 5 T cell receptor beta chains from one sample, sequenced in a study of blood T cell repertoires in COVID-19. Clones were sequenced by immunoSEQ multiplex PCR, and TCRdb holds only the in-frame ones, with some missing. The sample contains approximately 120,000 clones, about four fifths of which appear only once. The sample was peripheral blood. The origin of the receptors is a man aged 60 to 75 with acute or convalescent COVID-19.

The rearrangement uses TRBV5-1 and TRBJ1-3; D is unclear. The V gene's germline CDR1 is SGHRS and CDR2 YFSETQ. The CDR3 runs to 14 residues. V was cut by 4 bases and J by 2 bases, with 10 bases left in between. The CDR3 loop is CASSPRGAGNTIYF. CDR3 nucleotide sequence: TGCGCCAGCAGCCCGCGGGGAGCTGGAAACACCATATATTTT.

This rearrangement joins TRBV9 to TRBJ1-2; 8 positions match TRBD1. Germline trimming cut 4 bases from V and 3 bases from J; bases unmatched to any gene: 11. The CDR3 loop spans 16 amino acids. Germline CDR1 is SGDLS and CDR2 is YYNGEE. CDR3 region: CASSHSPGQGYYGYTF. DNA for the CDR3: TGTGCCAGCAGCCACTCCCCAGGACAGGGTTACTATGGCTACACCTTC. Full variable domain (missing parts from reference TRBV9 and TRBJ1-2): DSGVTQTPKHLITATGQRVTLRCSPRSGDLSVYWYQQSLDQGLQFLIQYYNGEERAKGNILERFSAQQFPDLHSELNLSSLELGDSALYFCASSHSPGQGYYGYTFGSGTRLTVV.

V and J are TRBV27 and TRBJ2-7; perhaps TRBD2 as D (5 bases). CDR3 size: 15 residues. The V end was cut by 7 bases, the J end by 0 bases, with 16 bases between. Looked up from germline, CDR1 is MNHEY and CDR2 is SMNVEV (reference sequence). CDR3 protein: CASTSWTGSSYEQYF. For the CDR3, the DNA is TGTGCCAGCACCAGCTGGACGGGGAGCTCCTACGAGCAGTACTTC.

The chain is built from TRBV2 and TRBJ2-3; 12 positions agree with TRBD1. From germline, CDR1 is SNHLY and CDR2 FYNNEI. The CDR3 length is 14 residues. V shed 9 bases, J shed 6 bases, and the junction held 7 bases outside the gene matches. The CDR3 loop is CASNRDRGPDTQYF. Here the CDR3 DNA reads TGTGCCAGTAACCGGGACAGGGGGCCCGATACGCAGTATTTT.

The chain is built from TRBV14 and TRBJ2-1; D remains ambiguous. Trimming took off 3 bases at V and 2 bases at J, with 14 bases between the two ends. CDR3 length equals 16 residues. Germline V CDR1 and CDR2: SGHDN, FVKESK. CDR3 nucleotides: TGTGCCAGCAGCCAGAGATTCCCCCGAACCTACAATGAGCAGTTCTTC. It specifies CASSQRFPRTYNEQFF.